Below are 19 T cell receptor beta chains sequenced from a single sample in a study of identical twins. Via MiXCR, TCRdb re-called the 5' RACE reads, giving one row per CDR3 protein. The sample holds 1.5 million to 2 million distinct CDR3 sequences, less than 40% seen once. Material for sequencing was cord blood. The receptors shown here come from a newborn girl in good health.

This clonotype was counted ten times or more. The chain carries TRBV3-1 and TRBJ2-7; TRBD2 might be the D (5 bases). Per germline, CDR1 LGHDT and CDR2 YNNKEL (reference sequence). With 1 base removed from V and 4 bases from J, the gap between germline ends came to 8 bases. The length of the CDR3 is 13 residues. The CDR3 bases are TGTGCCAGCAGCCAAGGAGGAGGTTACGAGCAGTACTTC. Amino acids: CASSQGGGYEQYF.

V and J are TRBV6-1 and TRBJ1-3, with 7 bases aligning to TRBD1. Germline V gene data show CDR1 as MNHNS and CDR2 as SASEGT. Unmatched junction bases numbered 0, after V lost 0 bases and J lost 1 base. This CDR3 is 15 amino acids long. The CDR3 spells CASSEATGSGNTIYF. CDR3 in DNA: TGTGCCAGCAGTGAAGCGACAGGGTCTGGAAACACCATATATTTT.

The gene calls are TRBV4-1 and TRBJ2-1; possibly TRBD1 for D (5 bases). CDR1 is MGHRA and CDR2 is YSYEKL in the germline V gene. V dropped 3 bases and J dropped 0 bases, with 15 bases sitting between them. The CDR3 has 17 residues. CDR3 coding DNA: TGCGCCAGCAGCCATTACTACAGGTTAAGCTCCTACAATGAGCAGTTCTTC. Protein: CASSHYYRLSSYNEQFF.

The chain combines TRBV10-2 with TRBJ1-2; a weak D match, TRBD1 (6 bases). The CDR3 extends over 15 amino acids. V was clipped by 2 bases and J by 0 bases, with 10 bases between them. The V gene's germline CDR1 is WSHSY and CDR2 SAAADI. The CDR3 loop is CASSETQGANYGYTF. The DNA of the CDR3 is TGCGCCAGCAGTGAGACACAGGGAGCTAACTATGGCTACACCTTC.

The CDR3 bases are TGCAGTGCTAGGGCGGGAGGAACGGCCGGGGAGCTGTTTTTT. Its translation: CSARAGGTAGELFF. The chain links TRBV20-1 to TRBJ2-2; the match to TRBD2 covers 8 bases. In germline, CDR1 is DFQATT, CDR2 SNEGSKA (reference sequence). Trimming at V came to 3 bases and at J to 6 bases, leaving 6 bases not matched to a gene. This CDR3 spans 14 amino acids.

The V call is TRBV3-1, the J call TRBJ2-1, with D perhaps TRBD2 (6 bases). Trimming cost V 4 bases and J 9 bases, with 16 bases left between them. CDR3 length equals 14 residues. Germline CDR1 and CDR2: LGHDT and YNNKEL (reference sequence). The CDR3: CASSRTDYSGEQFF. The CDR3 DNA reads as TGTGCCAGCAGCCGAACGGACTACTCGGGTGAGCAGTTCTTC.

In its sample, this clonotype was seen many times. J is TRBJ1-1 and V is TRBV10-3; 9 bases are a match to TRBD1. V trimming: 6 bases; J trimming: 8 bases; junction bases outside the gene matches: 7. The CDR3 totals 13 residues. Germline V gene data show CDR1 as ENHRY and CDR2 as SYGVKD. Here the CDR3 DNA reads TGTGCCATCAGGCTAGACAGGGGGAGGGAAGCTTTCTTT. Protein sequence: CAIRLDRGREAFF.

The chain employs TRBV20-1 and TRBJ2-1; 7 bases are a match to TRBD2. V gave up 4 bases and J gave up 0 bases; unmatched junction bases: 3. Germline CDR1 reads DFQATT; CDR2 reads SNEGSKA (reference sequence). This CDR3 is 14 amino acids long. The CDR3 protein is CSATSGLSYNEQFF. The DNA for the CDR3 is TGCAGTGCTACTAGCGGCCTCTCCTACAATGAGCAGTTCTTC.

V is TRBV6-6 and J is TRBJ1-1; 8 nucleotides line up with TRBD1. This CDR3 spans 13 amino acids. Losses at the gene ends were 4 bases for V and 5 bases for J; bases not matched to a gene: 3. Germline assignment: CDR1 MNHNY and CDR2 SVGAGI (reference sequence). CDR3 bases: TGTGCCAGCAGTTCAGGGGGCGCGACTGAAGCTTTCTTT. It translates to CASSSGGATEAFF.

This clonotype came up a few times. The rearrangement links TRBV3-1 to TRBJ2-4, with D possibly being TRBD1 (6 bases). CDR1 is LGHDT, CDR2 YNNKEL, per germline (reference sequence). V was pared by 1 base and J by 8 bases, with 18 bases between. This CDR3 region has 16 residues. The CDR3 nucleotides are TGTGCCAGCAGCCAAGCTCCGCCCTCAGGGGCGGACATTCAGTACTTC. It specifies CASSQAPPSGADIQYF.

The chain recombines TRBV5-1 with TRBJ1-1; no firm D call. CDR1 SGHRS and CDR2 YFSETQ come from the germline V gene. V dropped 1 base and J dropped 2 bases, with 6 bases sitting between them. The CDR3 contains 13 residues. CDR3 region: CASSLTINTEAFF. The CDR3 DNA reads TGCGCCAGCAGCTTGACAATCAACACTGAAGCTTTCTTT.

The chain combines TRBV20-1 with TRBJ2-1; D is perhaps TRBD2 (5 bases). This CDR3 spans 16 amino acids. V was shortened by 1 base and J by 0 bases, with 13 bases between the two germline ends. Germline V gene data show CDR1 as DFQATT and CDR2 as SNEGSKA (reference sequence). CDR3 in amino acids: CSARGLASSSYNEQFF. The CDR3 DNA reads TGCAGTGCTAGAGGTCTAGCCTCAAGCTCCTACAATGAGCAGTTCTTC.

The V gene is TRBV12-3 or TRBV12-4, the J gene TRBJ2-7, with 12 bases that match TRBD1. V dropped 5 bases and J dropped 0; count of bases not matched to a gene: 20. The CDR3 contains 21 residues. CDR3 DNA sequence: TGTGCCAGCAGTCCCATTATTTGGGGGACAGGGGGCAAATCGGGCTCCTACGAGCAGTACGTC. Residues: CASSPIIWGTGGKSGSYEQYV.

This clonotype was counted ten times or more. One end of the junction is discordant with germline, which a read error may explain. The rearrangement uses TRBV5-1 and TRBJ2-6; D call uncertain. CDR3 length: 14 residues. CDR1 SGHRS and CDR2 YFSETQ come from the germline V gene. DNA of the CDR3: TGTGCCAGCAGCTTAGAAGCTGGGGCCAACGTCCTGACTTTC. As protein: CASSLEAGANVLTF.

This chain connects TRBV28 to TRBJ1-4, with no clear D. CDR1 MDHEN and CDR2 SYDVKM come from the germline V gene. Trimming took 4 bases from V and 4 from J, leaving 16 bases between them. The CDR3 is 16 residues long. CDR3 in amino acids: CASSSYPDPVNEKLFF. DNA for the CDR3: TGTGCCAGCAGTTCCTACCCGGACCCTGTTAATGAAAAACTGTTTTTT.

Of note for this clonotype: This is likely a read error, given that the CDR3 carries no conserved phenylalanine or tryptophan at its end. This chain links TRBV25-1 with TRBJ2-1, with 8 bases matching TRBD1. Germline CDR1 and CDR2: MGHDK and SYGVNS. Trimming cost V 2 bases and J 3 bases; bases outside gene matches: 3. The CDR3 has 15 amino acids. CDR3 protein: CASSETGTGYNEQFL. In nucleotides, the CDR3 is TGTGCCAGCAGTGAAACGGGGACAGGCTACAATGAGCAGTTCTTA.

The count of this clonotype is one. The chain is built from TRBV29-1 and TRBJ2-5; no clear D gene. Trimming removed 7 bases at V and 11 bases at J, with 23 bases between. The CDR3 consists of 13 residues. Germline CDR1 SQVTM, CDR2 ANQGSEA. CDR3 nucleotides: TGCAGCGCGCTAGTCCCACCAAACAATGAGCAGTACTTC. It encodes CSALVPPNNEQYF.

The sample holds a few counts of this clonotype. The chain carries TRBV20-1 and TRBJ2-7; 9 bases map to TRBD2. Trimming at V came to 6 bases and at J to 3 bases, leaving 9 bases not matched to a gene. This CDR3 is built from 14 residues. Germline V gene data show CDR1 as DFQATT and CDR2 as SNEGSKA (reference sequence). Here the CDR3 reads CSAEYSGSNYEQYF. The DNA for the CDR3 is TGCAGTGCGGAATATAGCGGGAGTAACTACGAGCAGTACTTC.

In this sample, this clonotype turned up a few times. J is TRBJ2-5 and V is TRBV10-3; TRBD2 might be the D (5 bases). The germline gives CDR1 ENHRY, CDR2 SYGVKD. V shed 2 bases and J shed 5 bases, with 12 bases lying between them. The CDR3 is made up of 14 amino acids. The CDR3 is CAISEPKRGETQYF. In nucleotides, the CDR3 is TGTGCCATCAGTGAGCCCAAGCGAGGGGAGACCCAGTACTTC.